These 19 T cell receptor beta chains originate from one sample sequenced in a study of blood T cell repertoires in COVID-19. Generated by immunoSEQ multiplex PCR, the TCRdb table keeps only in-frame clones and is missing some. The data hold 220,000 or so clones, with 80% to 85% observed a single time. The sample taken for sequencing was peripheral blood. Receptors were obtained from a woman aged 80 or over with COVID-19, enrolled during active disease.

This clone was detected only once. This rearrangement joins TRBV3-1 (or the pseudogene TRBV3-2) to TRBJ2-2; D perhaps matches TRBD1 (5 bases). The CDR3 extends over 14 amino acids. Deletions cut 4 bases from V and 4 bases from J, with 10 bases between. CDR1 and CDR2 (germline): LGHDT, YNNKEL (reference sequence). As DNA, the CDR3 is TGTGCCAGCAGCCCTCCCAGGGTCACCGGGGAGCTGTTTTTT. Translating gives CASSPPRVTGELFF.

This clone was detected only once. The rearrangement uses TRBV6-4 and TRBJ2-1, with D hard to call. Germline CDR1 MRHNA, CDR2 SNTAGT. The CDR3 sequence is 16 residues long. Between the trimmed V and J ends, which lost 4 bases and 0 bases, there was a span of 13 bases. The CDR3 reads CASSVRPSGSYNEQFF. CDR3 coding DNA: TGTGCCAGCAGTGTGAGGCCGTCGGGCTCCTACAATGAGCAGTTCTTC.

The chain combines TRBV6-1 with TRBJ1-1; 8 bases match TRBD1. V was clipped by 1 base and J by 3 bases; unmatched bases: 10. The CDR3 consists of 17 residues. Germline V gene sequence: CDR1 MNHNS, CDR2 SASEGT. The CDR3 loop reads CASSEVWAGGADTEAFF. CDR3 nucleotides: TGTGCCAGCAGTGAAGTGTGGGCAGGGGGCGCGGACACTGAAGCTTTCTTT.

This clone turned up a few times. Other DNA sequences in this sample translate to the same CDR3. The chain carries TRBV6-1 and TRBJ2-7, with D tentatively TRBD1 (5 bases). V lost 2 bases, J lost 2 bases, and 13 bases lay in between. Germline CDR1 MNHNS, CDR2 SASEGT. The CDR3 extends over 15 amino acids. CDR3: CASSESQGKTYEQYF. In nucleotides, the CDR3 is TGTGCCAGCAGTGAAAGCCAGGGAAAGACCTACGAGCAGTACTTC.

The chain is built from TRBV7-9 and TRBJ1-6; D is perhaps TRBD1 (6 bases). Trimming took 1 base from V and 8 from J, leaving 9 bases between them. CDR1 is SEHNR and CDR2 is FQNEAQ in the germline V gene (reference sequence). The CDR3 length is 14 residues. CDR3 bases: TGTGCCAGCAGCTTAGAAGGGGGGGATTCACCCCTCCACTTT. This encodes CASSLEGGDSPLHF.

This clone has a single count. The rearrangement links TRBV29-1 to TRBJ1-4; D gene uncertain. The germline CDR1 and CDR2 sequences are SQVTM and ANQGSEA. V shed 6 bases and J shed 0 bases, with 11 bases lying between them. The CDR3 sequence is 14 residues long. The CDR3: CSVLMRATNEKLFF. The DNA for the CDR3 is TGCAGCGTGCTGATGCGGGCAACTAATGAAAAACTGTTTTTT.

The genes are TRBV7-9 and TRBJ1-5; D remains unclear. Germline V gene data show CDR1 as SEHNR and CDR2 as FQNEAQ (reference sequence). The CDR3 totals 15 residues. Trimming shortened V by 1 base and J by 0 bases, and 7 bases separated the two germline ends. In nucleotides, the CDR3 is TGTGCCAGCAGCTTAGGCCAGGCTAGCAATCAGCCCCAGCATTTT. Translating it yields CASSLGQASNQPQHF.

This chain links TRBV5-6 with TRBJ2-2; 7 bases line up with TRBD2. CDR3 size: 14 residues. The V segment lost 7 bases and the J segment 7 bases; nucleotides outside the gene matches: 10. Per the germline V gene, CDR1 is SGHDT and CDR2 is YYEEEE. In DNA form, the CDR3 reads TGTGCCAGCCGGGGGAGGGTAGGACGCGGGGAGCTGTTTTTT. This encodes CASRGRVGRGELFF.

This chain joins TRBV28 and TRBJ1-5; D is perhaps TRBD1 (5 bases). Trimming cost V 3 bases and J 5 bases, with 14 bases left between them. Germline V gives CDR1 MDHEN, CDR2 SYDVKM. The CDR3 runs 15 residues. The CDR3 protein is CASSFYRSGYQPQHF. In nucleotides, the CDR3 is TGTGCCAGCAGTTTTTACAGGAGCGGGTATCAGCCCCAGCATTTT.

The V and J genes are TRBV5-1 and TRBJ1-2; D is possibly TRBD1 (6 bases). Trimming took 6 bases from V and 4 from J, leaving 10 bases between them. The germline V gene encodes CDR1 SGHRS and CDR2 YFSETQ. This CDR3 is 12 amino acids long. The CDR3 spells CASTDSFYGYTF. In nucleotides, the CDR3 is TGCGCCAGCACGGACAGCTTCTATGGCTACACCTTC.

The chain links TRBV7-3 to TRBJ1-2; D remains unclear. V gave up 0 bases and J gave up 6 bases, with 14 bases separating them. The CDR3 is made up of 15 amino acids. In germline, CDR1 is SGHTA, CDR2 FQGTGA. The CDR3 DNA follows: TGTGCCAGCAGCTTAACCGGAGGGTTTGGAGATGGCTACACCTTC. It yields the protein CASSLTGGFGDGYTF.

The chain uses TRBV6-5 and TRBJ1-2; no clear D gene. Trimming took off 7 bases at V and 1 base at J, with 13 bases between the two ends. The germline CDR1 and CDR2 sequences are MNHEY and SVGAGI. The CDR3 has 14 residues. The CDR3 DNA is TGTGCCAGCACTGCCCCCGGGTTTAACTATGGCTACACCTTC. It codes for CASTAPGFNYGYTF.

V usage is TRBV10-3 and J usage is TRBJ1-3; TRBD1 aligns across 7 bases. J lost 6 bases, V lost 4 bases, and 9 bases had no gene match. Germline V CDR1 and CDR2: ENHRY, SYGVKD. The CDR3 contains 15 residues. The CDR3 nucleotides are TGTGCCATCAGTGGGGACAGCCGCGGCCTAAACACCATATATTTT. This codes for CAISGDSRGLNTIYF.

This clone was observed a few times. The rearrangement joins TRBV5-5 to TRBJ1-5, with D perhaps TRBD1 (6 bases). This CDR3 is built from 14 residues. Germline V CDR1 and CDR2: SGHKS, YYEKEE (reference sequence). Trimming removed 2 bases from V and 6 bases from J, with 12 bases in between. The CDR3 bases are TGTGCCAGCAGCTTACAGGGTCGCACTCAGCCCCAGCATTTT. Its protein product is CASSLQGRTQPQHF.

The CDR3 region is CASSQRRLAGVLHEQFF. DNA for the CDR3: TGTGCCAGCAGCCAACGAAGACTAGCGGGAGTCCTCCATGAGCAGTTCTTC. This sequence joins TRBV3-1 (or the pseudogene TRBV3-2) and TRBJ2-1, with 12 bases lining up with TRBD2. The CDR3 extends over 17 amino acids. After removal of 2 bases from V and 8 bases from J, the junction contained 10 bases not matched to a gene. Germline V gives CDR1 LGHDT, CDR2 YNNKEL (reference sequence).

This rearrangement joins TRBV10-3 to TRBJ1-4; 9 nucleotides line up with TRBD1. Germline V gene sequence: CDR1 ENHRY, CDR2 SYGVKD. The CDR3 loop spans 15 amino acids. J gave up 7 bases and V 2 bases, and 5 bases lay outside the gene matches. The DNA for the CDR3 is TGTGCCATCAGTGAGGGTGGGACAGGGAGTGAAAAACTGTTTTTT. It translates to CAISEGGTGSEKLFF.

The V and J genes are TRBV5-4 and TRBJ2-7; 8 bases map to TRBD2. The CDR3 has 15 amino acids. Germline CDR1 reads SGHNT; CDR2 reads YYREEE (reference sequence). Losses at the gene ends were 1 base for V and 2 bases for J; bases not matched to a gene: 5. The CDR3 DNA sequence: TGTGCCAGCAGCTTGTCCAGCGGGGGAGCCTACGAGCAGTACTTC. Amino acid sequence: CASSLSSGGAYEQYF.

This clone showed up just a few times. J is TRBJ1-2 and V is TRBV11-2; 7 bases fit TRBD1. Germline CDR1 is SGHAT and CDR2 is FQNNGV. J gave up 4 bases and V 6 bases, and 5 bases lay outside the gene matches. The CDR3 covers 13 residues. Written as DNA, the CDR3 is TGTGCCAGCAGTCCCACAGGGGCCTATGGCTACACCTTC. Amino acid sequence: CASSPTGAYGYTF. The full variable domain, rest sourced from reference TRBV11-2 and TRBJ1-2, is EAGVAQSPRYKIIEKRQSVAFWCNPISGHATLYWYQQILGQGPKLLIQFQNNGVVDDSQLPKDRFSAERLKGVDSTLKIQPAKLEDSAVYLCASSPTGAYGYTFGSGTRLTVV.

The chain is built from TRBV6-5 and TRBJ2-1; 8 positions agree with TRBD1. This CDR3 has 14 residues. The V gene's germline CDR1 is MNHEY and CDR2 SVGAGI. The ends lost 4 bases at V and 3 bases at J; junction bases unmatched: 2. CDR3 sequence (DNA): TGTGCCAGCAGTTCGGACAGGGACTACAATGAGCAGTTCTTC. This sequence encodes CASSSDRDYNEQFF.